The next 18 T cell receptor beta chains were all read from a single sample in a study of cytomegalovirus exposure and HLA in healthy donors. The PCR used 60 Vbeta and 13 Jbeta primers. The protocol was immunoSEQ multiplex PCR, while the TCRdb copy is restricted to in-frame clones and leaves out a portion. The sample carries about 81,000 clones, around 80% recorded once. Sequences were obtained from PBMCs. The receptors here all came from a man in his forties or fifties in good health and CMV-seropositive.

CDR3 region: CASKLAGQETQYF. CDR3 in DNA: TGTGCCAGCAAGCTAGCGGGGCAAGAGACCCAGTACTTC. The rearrangement links TRBV5-4 to TRBJ2-5; TRBD2 agrees at 9 bases. V lost 6 bases, J lost 2 bases, and 2 bases stayed unmatched. The CDR3 contains 13 residues. In germline, CDR1 is SGHNT, CDR2 YYREEE (reference sequence).

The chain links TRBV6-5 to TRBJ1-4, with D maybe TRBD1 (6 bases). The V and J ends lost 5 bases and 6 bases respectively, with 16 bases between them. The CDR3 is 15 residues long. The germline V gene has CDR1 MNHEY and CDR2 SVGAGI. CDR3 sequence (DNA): TGTGCCAGCAGTCCCGGGACACGGCAATATGAAAAACTGTTTTTT. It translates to CASSPGTRQYEKLFF.

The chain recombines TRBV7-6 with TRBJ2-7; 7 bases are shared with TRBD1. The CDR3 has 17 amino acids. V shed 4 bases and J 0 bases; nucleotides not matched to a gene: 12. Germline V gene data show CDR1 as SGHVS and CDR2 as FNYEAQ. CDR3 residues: CASSSSLEQGRSYEQYF. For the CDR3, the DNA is TGTGCCAGCAGCTCATCCCTGGAACAGGGGCGCTCCTACGAGCAGTACTTC.

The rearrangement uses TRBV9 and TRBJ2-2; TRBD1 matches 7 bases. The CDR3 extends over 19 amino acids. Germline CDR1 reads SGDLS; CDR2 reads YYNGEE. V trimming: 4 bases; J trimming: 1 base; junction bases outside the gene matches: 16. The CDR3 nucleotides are TGTGCCAGCAGCCGTAGGACGGGTATCGGGACAGTGAACACCGGGGAGCTGTTTTTT. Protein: CASSRRTGIGTVNTGELFF.

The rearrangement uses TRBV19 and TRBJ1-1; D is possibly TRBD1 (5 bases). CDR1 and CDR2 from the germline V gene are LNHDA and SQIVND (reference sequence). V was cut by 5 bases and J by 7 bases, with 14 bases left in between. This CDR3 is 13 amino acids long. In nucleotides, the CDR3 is TGTGCCAGTAGTTTTAAGGGGTCGATTGAAGCTTTCTTT. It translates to CASSFKGSIEAFF.

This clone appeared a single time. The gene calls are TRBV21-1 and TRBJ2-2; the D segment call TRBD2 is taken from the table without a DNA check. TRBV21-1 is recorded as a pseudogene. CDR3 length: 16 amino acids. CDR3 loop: CASSPWTSGSTGELFF. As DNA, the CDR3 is TGTGCCAGCAGCCCTTGGACTAGCGGGAGCACCGGGGAGCTGTTTTTT.

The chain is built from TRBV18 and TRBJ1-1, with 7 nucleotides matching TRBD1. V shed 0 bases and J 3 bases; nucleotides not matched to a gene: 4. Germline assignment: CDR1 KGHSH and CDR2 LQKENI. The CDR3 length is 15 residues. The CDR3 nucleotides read TGTGCCAGCTCACCACCAAACAGGGGTCACACTGAAGCTTTCTTT. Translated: CASSPPNRGHTEAFF.

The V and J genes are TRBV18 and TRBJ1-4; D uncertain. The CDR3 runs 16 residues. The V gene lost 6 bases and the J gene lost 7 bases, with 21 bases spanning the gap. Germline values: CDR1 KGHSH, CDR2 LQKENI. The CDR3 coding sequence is TGTGCCAGCTCCCAAAACGGGAAATCGGGCGGTGAAAAACTGTTTTTT. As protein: CASSQNGKSGGEKLFF.

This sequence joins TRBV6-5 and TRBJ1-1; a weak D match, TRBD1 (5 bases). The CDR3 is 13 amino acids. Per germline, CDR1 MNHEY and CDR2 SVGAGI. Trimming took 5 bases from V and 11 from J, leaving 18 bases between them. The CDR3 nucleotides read TGTGCCAGCAGTGCCCCGGGACCGCGGGAGGCTTTCTTT. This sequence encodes CASSAPGPREAFF.

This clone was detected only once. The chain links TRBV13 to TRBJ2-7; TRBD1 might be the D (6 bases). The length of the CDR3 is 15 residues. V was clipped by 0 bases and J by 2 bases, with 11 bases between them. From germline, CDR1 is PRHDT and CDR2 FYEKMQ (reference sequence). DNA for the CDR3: TGTGCCAGCAGCTTAGGCCAGGGGACACCCTACGAGCAGTACTTC. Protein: CASSLGQGTPYEQYF.

The CDR3 DNA sequence: TGTGCCTGGAGTGGTAGGGGCTTCAGTCAGCCCCAGCATTTT. Translating it yields CAWSGRGFSQPQHF. The V gene is TRBV30, the J gene TRBJ1-5, with D possibly TRBD1 on 5 matching bases. Germline CDR1 GTSNPN, CDR2 SVGIG (reference sequence). The CDR3 sequence is 14 residues long. The V end was cut by 1 base, the J end by 6 bases, with 13 bases between.

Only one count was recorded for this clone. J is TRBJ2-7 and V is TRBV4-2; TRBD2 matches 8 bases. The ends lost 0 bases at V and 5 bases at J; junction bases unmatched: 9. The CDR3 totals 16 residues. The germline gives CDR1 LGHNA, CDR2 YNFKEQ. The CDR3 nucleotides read TGTGCCAGCAGCCAAGATTCGGCGGGAGGTAGTGACGAGCAGTACTTC. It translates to CASSQDSAGGSDEQYF.

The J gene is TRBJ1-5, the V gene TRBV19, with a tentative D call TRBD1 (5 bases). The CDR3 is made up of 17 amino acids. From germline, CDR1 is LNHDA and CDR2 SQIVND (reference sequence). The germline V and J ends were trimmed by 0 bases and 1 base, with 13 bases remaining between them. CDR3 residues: CASSIDLGGASNQPQHF. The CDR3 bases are TGTGCCAGTAGTATAGATCTTGGAGGGGCCAGCAATCAGCCCCAGCATTTT.

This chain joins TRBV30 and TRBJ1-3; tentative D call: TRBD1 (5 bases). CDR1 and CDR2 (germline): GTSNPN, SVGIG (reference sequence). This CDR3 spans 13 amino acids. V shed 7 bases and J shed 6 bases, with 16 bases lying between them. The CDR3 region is CAYEAAGPNTIYF. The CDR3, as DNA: TGTGCCTATGAAGCTGCAGGGCCAAACACCATATATTTT.

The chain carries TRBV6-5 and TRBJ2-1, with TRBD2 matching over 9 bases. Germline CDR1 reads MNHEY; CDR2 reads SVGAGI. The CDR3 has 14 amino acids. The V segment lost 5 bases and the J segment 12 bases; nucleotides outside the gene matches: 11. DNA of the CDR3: TGTGCCAGCAGTGGCCTCGCGGGAGGGCGTCGGCAGTTCTTC. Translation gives CASSGLAGGRRQFF.

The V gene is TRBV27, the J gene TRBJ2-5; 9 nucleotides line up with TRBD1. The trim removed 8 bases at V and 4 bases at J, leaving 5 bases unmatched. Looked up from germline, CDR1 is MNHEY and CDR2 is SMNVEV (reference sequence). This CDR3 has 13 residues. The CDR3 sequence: CASSGTGRETQYF. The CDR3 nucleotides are TGTGCCAGCTCCGGGACAGGGAGAGAGACCCAGTACTTC.

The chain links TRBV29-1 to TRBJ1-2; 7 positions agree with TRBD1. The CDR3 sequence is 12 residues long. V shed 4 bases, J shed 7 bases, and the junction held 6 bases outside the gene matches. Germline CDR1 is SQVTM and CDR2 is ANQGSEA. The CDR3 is CSVVAGGAGYTF. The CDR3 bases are TGCAGCGTTGTGGCAGGGGGTGCTGGCTACACCTTC.

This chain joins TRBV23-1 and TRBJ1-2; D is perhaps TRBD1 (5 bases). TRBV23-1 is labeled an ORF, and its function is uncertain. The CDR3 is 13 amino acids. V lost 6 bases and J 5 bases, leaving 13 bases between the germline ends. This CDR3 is CASRLPPGYGYTF. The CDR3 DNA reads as TGCGCCAGCAGGCTACCTCCAGGGTATGGCTACACCTTC.